The rows below give T cell receptor beta chains drawn from one sample of a study of T cell responses to AZD1222 COVID-19 vaccine. Libraries were prepared by immunoSEQ multiplex PCR; TCRdb keeps only in-frame clonotypes and omits some of them. The table records roughly 140,000 clones, approximately 88% of them present only once. The specimen comprised peripheral blood, sampled on day 0 of AZD1222 vaccination. The receptors shown here come from an adult in good health. Each CDR3 is given with its conserved first and last residue. Fields, in order: D gene, V gene, clone size, J gene, CDR3 protein, CDR3 DNA. The D gene is left open where the match is weak. The size of a clone is reported for some rows only, either as once, few or many, or as a class for expanded clones.

-	TRBV5-1	-	TRBJ2-1	CASRIEPGAYNEQFF	TGCGCCAGCAGAATAGAGCCGGGGGCCTACAATGAGCAGTTCTTC
TRBD1	TRBV7-2	-	TRBJ1-2	CASSPQGARVGSGYTF	TGTGCCAGCAGCCCGCAGGGGGCGCGAGTTGGTTCAGGCTACACCTTC
TRBD1	TRBV19	-	TRBJ1-2	CASIRTGERGYGYTF	TGTGCCAGTATCCGGACAGGGGAGAGGGGCTATGGCTACACCTTC
TRBD1	TRBV5-4	-	TRBJ2-5	CASSYRTGGETQYF	TGTGCCAGCAGCTATCGGACAGGGGGGGAGACCCAGTACTTC
-	TRBV28	many	TRBJ1-2	CATYLGGPLGYTF	TGTGCCACCTACCTCGGGGGTCCTTTGGGCTACACCTTC
-	TRBV4-1	-	TRBJ1-1	CASSPREGRDTEAFF	TGCGCCAGCAGCCCCAGGGAGGGCCGTGACACTGAAGCTTTCTTT
TRBD1	TRBV19	-	TRBJ2-5	CASGTGTGRQETQYF	TGTGCCAGTGGGACCGGGACAGGTCGCCAAGAGACCCAGTACTTC
-	TRBV19	few	TRBJ1-3	CASRSRMTVVGNTIYF	TGTGCCAGTAGGTCCCGTATGACCGTAGTTGGAAACACCATATATTTT
-	TRBV6-2/TRBV6-3	few	TRBJ1-1	CASSYSVKNTEAFF	TGTGCCAGCAGTTACTCAGTGAAGAACACTGAAGCTTTCTTT
TRBD1	TRBV9	-	TRBJ2-2	CASRQGPPNTGELFF	TGTGCCAGCAGACAGGGGCCCCCCAACACCGGGGAGCTGTTTTTT
TRBD1	TRBV6-5	-	TRBJ1-2	CASLPGTGGNYGYTF	TGTGCCAGTTTACCCGGGACAGGGGGCAACTATGGCTACACCTTC
TRBD1	TRBV14	-	TRBJ1-6	CASSQVDRENSPLHF	TGTGCCAGCAGCCAAGTGGACAGGGAAAATTCACCCCTCCACTTT
TRBD2	TRBV4-1	-	TRBJ2-1	CASSQERSGGAVFF	TGCGCCAGCAGCCAAGAACGGAGCGGGGGGGCGGTGTTCTTC
-	TRBV18	-	TRBJ1-4	CASSQALGEKLFF	TGTGCCAGCTCACAGGCACTAGGGGAAAAACTGTTTTTT
-	TRBV4-2	-	TRBJ1-5	CASSQAGFVNQPQHF	TGTGCCAGCAGCCAAGCGGGATTTGTCAATCAGCCCCAGCATTTT
-	TRBV5-1	once	TRBJ2-7	CASSLNYEQYF	TGCGCCAGCAGCCTCAACTACGAGCAGTACTTC
-	TRBV7-3	-	TRBJ2-2	CASSSTNTGELFF	TGTGCCAGCAGCTCCACGAACACCGGGGAGCTGTTTTTT
-	TRBV2	few	TRBJ2-5	CASSELAAWETQYF	TGTGCCAGCAGTGAACTGGCAGCCTGGGAGACCCAGTACTTC
-	TRBV5-5	-	TRBJ2-7	CASSLATGNYEQYF	TGTGCCAGCAGCTTGGCTACAGGAAACTACGAGCAGTACTTC
TRBD2	TRBV7-7	-	TRBJ2-3	CASSLGLAPRGGTQYF	TGTGCTAGCAGCTTAGGCCTAGCGCCGCGGGGGGGTACGCAGTATTTT
-	TRBV5-4	-	TRBJ1-1	CASSFGQGVREAFF	TGTGCCAGCAGCTTTGGGCAGGGCGTTCGTGAAGCTTTCTTT
TRBD1	TRBV28	-	TRBJ1-4	CASSLPDREKLFF	TGTGCCAGCAGTTTACCGGACAGGGAAAAACTGTTTTTT